This TCR beta chain was identified during a study of technical replicates of blood from several donors. Sequencing was performed with immunoSEQ multiplex PCR; in TCRdb, only in-frame clones are kept and a portion is missing. The data hold 50,000 to 70,000 clones, with 91% observed a single time. Germline-derived CDR1 and CDR2 are LGHNT and FRNRAP. The V and J ends lost 4 bases and 2 bases, in that order; junction bases with no gene match: 5. There are 15 residues in the CDR3. The chain is built from TRBV12-5 and TRBJ2-5, with 9 bases aligning to TRBD1. The sample taken for sequencing was PBMCs. The sequence was collected from a human donor in good health. Some clones in this sample may be carry-over from other donors' samples. CDR3 loop: CASGSGQGPQETQYF. The CDR3 bases are TGTGCTAGTGGTTCGGGACAGGGACCTCAAGAGACCCAGTACTTC.